This passage covers 12 T cell receptor beta chains from one sample sequenced in a study of human CD8 memory T cell subsets. UMI-labeled 5' RACE produced the TCR beta libraries. TCRdb re-called the 5' RACE reads; every CDR3 protein appears as one record, without DNA. Its table lists about 17,000 distinct CDR3 sequences. Material for sequencing was CD8+ stem-like memory T cells (TSCM and TCM) sorted from PBMCs. Sample subset: stem-like memory CD8 T cells (TSTEM), CCR7+ PD-1- TIGIT-. The receptors here all came from a human donor in good health.

The J gene is TRBJ1-1, the V gene TRBV12-3 or TRBV12-4. This CDR3 spans 11 amino acids. The CDR3 reads CASSMGGEAFF.

V gene TRBV5-4 combines with J gene TRBJ2-3. This CDR3 contains 12 residues. Germline V gene sequence: CDR1 SGHNT, CDR2 YYREEE (reference sequence). The CDR3: CASGLEADTQYF.

This chain joins TRBV10-2 and TRBJ2-1; TCRdb's D call, TRBD2, is unchecked because there is no DNA. Germline CDR1 and CDR2: WSHSY and SAAADI. This CDR3 has 19 amino acids. The CDR3 reads CASSETGLAGGPSYNEQFF.

V is TRBV10-2 and J is TRBJ1-2. Per germline, CDR1 WSHSY and CDR2 SAAADI. The length of the CDR3 is 14 residues. The CDR3 here is CASSDIRADYGYTF.

The chain uses TRBV7-9 and TRBJ2-7. The CDR3 consists of 12 residues. The germline CDR1 and CDR2 sequences are SEHNR and FQNEAQ (reference sequence). The CDR3 sequence is CASSFRPYEQYF.

By frequency, this clonotype is medium-sized. The CDR3: CASSLQGGAGEKLFF. The rearrangement links TRBV28 to TRBJ1-4; the TCRdb call, TRBD1, lacks DNA for checking. The CDR3 loop spans 15 amino acids. Per the germline V gene, CDR1 is MDHEN and CDR2 is SYDVKM.

The chain has TRBV2 and TRBJ1-1. The CDR3 sequence is 14 residues long. The V gene's germline CDR1 is SNHLY and CDR2 FYNNEI. This CDR3 reads CAGGTSGRGTEAFF.

By frequency, this clonotype is medium-sized. The chain links TRBV7-9 to TRBJ1-6; TCRdb outputs TRBD1, but without DNA this stays unchecked. Germline V gives CDR1 SEHNR, CDR2 FQNEAQ (reference sequence). This CDR3 comprises 14 residues. The chain's CDR3 is CASSLSGTGVPLHF.

This chain links TRBV19 with TRBJ1-1; TCRdb designates TRBD1, a call that cannot be tested without DNA. CDR3 length equals 15 residues. The germline CDR1 and CDR2 sequences are LNHDA and SQIVND (reference sequence). CDR3 in amino acids: CASRSIRELNTEAFF.

This chain links TRBV18 with TRBJ2-7. In germline, CDR1 is KGHSH, CDR2 LQKENI. This CDR3 region has 13 residues. The CDR3 sequence is CASSPTNSYEQYF.

V is TRBV12-3 or TRBV12-4 and J is TRBJ1-2. The CDR3 spans 13 residues. The CDR3: CASSPNKNYGYTF.

This CDR3 is CSVERLAGNSYEQYF. The chain combines TRBV29-1 with TRBJ2-7; the D call from TCRdb, TRBD2, cannot be confirmed without DNA. Germline V lookup: CDR1 SQVTM, CDR2 ANQGSEA. The CDR3 spans 15 residues.